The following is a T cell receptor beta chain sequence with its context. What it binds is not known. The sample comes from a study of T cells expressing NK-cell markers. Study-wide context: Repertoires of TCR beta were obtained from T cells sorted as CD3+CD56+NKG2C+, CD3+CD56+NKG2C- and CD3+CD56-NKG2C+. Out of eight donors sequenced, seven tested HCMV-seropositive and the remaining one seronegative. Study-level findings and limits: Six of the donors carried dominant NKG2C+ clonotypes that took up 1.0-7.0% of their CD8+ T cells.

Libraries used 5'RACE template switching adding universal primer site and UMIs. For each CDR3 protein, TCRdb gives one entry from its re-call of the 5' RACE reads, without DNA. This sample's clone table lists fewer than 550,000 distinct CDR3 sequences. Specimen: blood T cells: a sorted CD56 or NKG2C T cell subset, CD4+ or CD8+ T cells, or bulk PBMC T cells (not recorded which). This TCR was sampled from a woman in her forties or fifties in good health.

CDR3 amino acids: CATSRDASSETQYF. The chain employs TRBV15 and TRBJ2-5; TCRdb's D call of TRBD1 is untestable without DNA. The CDR3 totals 14 residues. Germline CDR1 and CDR2: LNHNV and YYDKDF (reference sequence).